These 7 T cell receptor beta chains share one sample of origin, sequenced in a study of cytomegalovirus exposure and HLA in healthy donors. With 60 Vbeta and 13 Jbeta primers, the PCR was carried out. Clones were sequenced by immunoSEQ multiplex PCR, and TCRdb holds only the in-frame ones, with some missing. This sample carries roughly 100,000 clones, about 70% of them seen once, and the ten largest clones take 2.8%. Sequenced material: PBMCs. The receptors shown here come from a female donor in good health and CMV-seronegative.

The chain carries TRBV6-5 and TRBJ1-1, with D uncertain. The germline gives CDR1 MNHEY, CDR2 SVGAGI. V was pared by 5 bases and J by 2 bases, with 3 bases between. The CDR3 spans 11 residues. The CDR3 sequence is CASSTNTEAFF. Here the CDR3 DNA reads TGTGCCAGCAGTACTAACACTGAAGCTTTCTTT.

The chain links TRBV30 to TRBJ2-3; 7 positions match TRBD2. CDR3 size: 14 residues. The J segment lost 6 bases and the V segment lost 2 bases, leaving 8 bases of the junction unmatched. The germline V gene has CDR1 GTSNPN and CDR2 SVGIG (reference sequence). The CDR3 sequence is CAWSRPGGIDTQYF. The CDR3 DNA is TGTGCCTGGAGTCGGCCGGGAGGTATTGATACGCAGTATTTT.

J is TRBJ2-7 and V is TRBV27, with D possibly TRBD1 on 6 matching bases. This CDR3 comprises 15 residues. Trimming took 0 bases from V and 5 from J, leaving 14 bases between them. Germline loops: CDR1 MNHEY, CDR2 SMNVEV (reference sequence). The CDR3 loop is CASSLSQGLGNEQYF. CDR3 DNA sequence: TGTGCCAGCAGTTTATCACAGGGCCTGGGAAACGAGCAGTACTTC.

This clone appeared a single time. The CDR3 DNA is TGTGCCAGCAGTGAAGGCGGGAGAGCATACAATGAGCAGTTCTTC. Translation gives CASSEGGRAYNEQFF. The chain couples TRBV2 to TRBJ2-1; TRBD2 agrees at 7 bases. Losses at the gene ends were 1 base for V and 4 bases for J; bases not matched to a gene: 4. The CDR3 is 15 residues long. The germline V gene encodes CDR1 SNHLY and CDR2 FYNNEI.

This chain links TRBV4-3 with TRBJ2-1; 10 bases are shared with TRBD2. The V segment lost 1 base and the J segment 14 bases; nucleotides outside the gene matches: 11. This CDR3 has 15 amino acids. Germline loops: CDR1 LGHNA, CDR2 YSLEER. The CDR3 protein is CASSQGVGSGRKEFF. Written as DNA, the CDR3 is TGCGCCAGCAGCCAAGGGGTGGGTAGCGGGAGGAAGGAGTTCTTC.

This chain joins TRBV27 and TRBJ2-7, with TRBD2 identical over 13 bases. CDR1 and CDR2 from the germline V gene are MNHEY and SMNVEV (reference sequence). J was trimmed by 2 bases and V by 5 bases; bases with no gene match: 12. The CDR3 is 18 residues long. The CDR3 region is CASSPGLAGLFRTYEQYF. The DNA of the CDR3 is TGTGCCAGCAGTCCGGGACTAGCGGGACTTTTTCGCACCTACGAGCAGTACTTC.

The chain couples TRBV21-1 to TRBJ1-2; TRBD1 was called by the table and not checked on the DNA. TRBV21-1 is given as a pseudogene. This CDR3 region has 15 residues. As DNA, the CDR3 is TGTGCCAGCAGCAAAGCCGGACACCCTAACTATGGCTACACCTTC. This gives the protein CASSKAGHPNYGYTF.